This TCR beta chain came from a study of blood T cells in healthy people across ages. General study points: Naive T cell percentage showed a strong correlation with TCR beta diversity. Per million T cells, the diversity of TCR beta decreased roughly linearly as age advanced.

Caucasian, healthy and from Russia, the donors were aged between about 6 and 100. Staff drew roughly 10 milliliters of peripheral blood from each donor. A J-beta primer mix and a sample-barcoded 5' primer were used in a second PCR of roughly 6 to 11 cycles. In TCRdb, the 5' RACE reads were re-called with MiXCR into one record per CDR3 protein. The table has roughly 2 million distinct CDR3 sequences, around 50% seen once. This clonotype was observed a handful of times. Its specificity is not known. V gave up 3 bases and J gave up 2 bases, with 12 bases separating them. Germline CDR1 is SGHRS and CDR2 is YFSETQ. The length of the CDR3 is 14 residues.

V gene TRBV5-1 combines with J gene TRBJ2-7; the D gene is possibly TRBD1 (6 bases). The sequence was obtained from a woman between 35 and 50 years old in good health. Sequenced: blood. Here the CDR3 DNA reads TGCGCCAGCAGCTCAGGGGTGGTTACCTACGAGCAGTACTTC. Its protein is CASSSGVVTYEQYF.